Listed below are T cell receptor beta chains from one sample, sequenced in a study of T-cell memory formation after mild COVID-19. TCRdb fed the 5' RACE reads into MiXCR, producing one record per CDR3 protein. Of 340,000 or so distinct CDR3 sequences listed, roughly 13% are singletons. The source material was PBMCs or a T cell subset sorted from them (not recorded which). These receptors originate from a man aged 18 to 29 who had mild COVID-19 (a few samples of this study predate the infection). Cell type and time point are not known. The CDR3 runs from the conserved cysteine through the conserved F or W.

v_gene: TRBV5-5
j_gene: TRBJ1-5
CDR3aa: CASSSGGGNQPQHF

v_gene: TRBV11-2
j_gene: TRBJ1-2
CDR3aa: CASSFLLPGQGFFYTF

v_gene: TRBV5-1
j_gene: TRBJ2-1
CDR3aa: CASSALTGGNEQFF

v_gene: TRBV7-8
j_gene: TRBJ1-5
CDR3aa: CASSFPGLQPQHF

v_gene: TRBV4-1
j_gene: TRBJ1-1
CDR3aa: CASSHPQNTEAFF

v_gene: TRBV12-3/TRBV12-4
j_gene: TRBJ1-2
CDR3aa: CASSPFGIVGYGYTF

v_gene: TRBV7-3
j_gene: TRBJ1-1
CDR3aa: CASSLYMDTEAFF

v_gene: TRBV11-2
j_gene: TRBJ2-7
CDR3aa: CASSSSTGNSEQYF

v_gene: TRBV4-1
j_gene: TRBJ1-1
CDR3aa: CASSQDPQTGGSNTEAFF

v_gene: TRBV6-6
j_gene: TRBJ1-5
CDR3aa: CASKGGYSNQPQHF

v_gene: TRBV5-1
j_gene: TRBJ2-3
CDR3aa: CASSLSVPGNTQYF

v_gene: TRBV7-2
j_gene: TRBJ1-3
CDR3aa: CASTPDRGSGNTIYF

v_gene: TRBV5-4
j_gene: TRBJ2-5
CDR3aa: CASSPATSRSQETQYF

v_gene: TRBV10-3
j_gene: TRBJ2-7
CDR3aa: CAISGTADSTFLEQYF

v_gene: TRBV9
j_gene: TRBJ2-1
CDR3aa: CASSVEGGGNEQFF

v_gene: TRBV15
j_gene: TRBJ1-4
CDR3aa: CATSRDRGHEKLFF

v_gene: TRBV5-6
j_gene: TRBJ2-1
CDR3aa: CASSLGGQGLYNEQFF

v_gene: TRBV11-2
j_gene: TRBJ2-3
CDR3aa: CASSLDLGGAIDTQYF

v_gene: TRBV2
j_gene: TRBJ2-7
CDR3aa: CASERSYEQYF

v_gene: TRBV18
j_gene: TRBJ2-7
CDR3aa: CASSPTGGTGVEQYF

v_gene: TRBV9
j_gene: TRBJ1-1
CDR3aa: CASSVGVSAEAFF

v_gene: TRBV3-1
j_gene: TRBJ1-1
CDR3aa: CASSQEGGIGNTEAFF

v_gene: TRBV12-3/TRBV12-4
j_gene: TRBJ2-7
CDR3aa: CASSPQGANEQYF

v_gene: TRBV5-1
j_gene: TRBJ1-6
CDR3aa: CASSANRERGSPLHF

v_gene: TRBV3-1
j_gene: TRBJ2-1
CDR3aa: CASSQETSGSEDEQFF

v_gene: TRBV6-4
j_gene: TRBJ2-3
CDR3aa: CASSARGGSTDTQYF

v_gene: TRBV6-5
j_gene: TRBJ1-2
CDR3aa: CASSLADSYYGYTF

v_gene: TRBV6-5
j_gene: TRBJ2-1
CDR3aa: CASSSPRVPGFF

v_gene: TRBV7-3
j_gene: TRBJ2-2
CDR3aa: CASSFLASTGELFF

v_gene: TRBV7-8
j_gene: TRBJ1-6
CDR3aa: CASSLGALSSYNSPLHF

v_gene: TRBV12-3/TRBV12-4
j_gene: TRBJ2-1
CDR3aa: CASSWGLASNEQFF

v_gene: TRBV5-1
j_gene: TRBJ2-5
CDR3aa: CASSSGQSYQETQYF

v_gene: TRBV5-8
j_gene: TRBJ2-5
CDR3aa: CASSAQPLRDQETQYF

v_gene: TRBV9
j_gene: TRBJ1-1
CDR3aa: CASSGGGTPEAFF

v_gene: TRBV12-3/TRBV12-4
j_gene: TRBJ1-6
CDR3aa: CASSLTGPTTLHF

v_gene: TRBV3-1
j_gene: TRBJ2-1
CDR3aa: CASSGEWYLQFF

v_gene: TRBV4-1
j_gene: TRBJ1-1
CDR3aa: CASSPYIGGTEAFF

v_gene: TRBV28
j_gene: TRBJ2-1
CDR3aa: CASSLLGTEQFF

v_gene: TRBV27
j_gene: TRBJ2-4
CDR3aa: CASSPRTGLAKNIQYF

v_gene: TRBV7-9
j_gene: TRBJ2-3
CDR3aa: CASSSLPDTQYF

v_gene: TRBV12-3/TRBV12-4
j_gene: TRBJ1-2
CDR3aa: CASSPTTLQGGYTF

v_gene: TRBV7-2
j_gene: TRBJ2-1
CDR3aa: CASSPIAGASYNEQFF

v_gene: TRBV4-1
j_gene: TRBJ2-2
CDR3aa: CASSNREKNTGELFF

v_gene: TRBV20-1
j_gene: TRBJ2-1
CDR3aa: CSMRDRGYNEQFF

v_gene: TRBV5-1
j_gene: TRBJ2-2
CDR3aa: CASSLVLDTGELFF

v_gene: TRBV5-1
j_gene: TRBJ2-2
CDR3aa: CASSLASAGTGELFF

v_gene: TRBV18
j_gene: TRBJ2-2
CDR3aa: CASSPFSVNTGELFF

v_gene: TRBV7-2
j_gene: TRBJ2-2
CDR3aa: CASSEVAGGTAGELFF

v_gene: TRBV12-3/TRBV12-4
j_gene: TRBJ1-2
CDR3aa: CASGQRLHYGYTF

v_gene: TRBV2
j_gene: TRBJ2-2
CDR3aa: CASSEDGAGELFF